The rows below give T cell receptor beta chains drawn from one sample of a study of T cell responses to AZD1222 COVID-19 vaccine. Clones were sequenced by immunoSEQ multiplex PCR, and TCRdb holds only the in-frame ones, with some missing. This sample has 150,000 to 200,000 clones, with roughly 94% found just once. This sample comprised peripheral blood, obtained on day 0 of AZD1222 vaccination. The receptors derive from an adult in good health. Both conserved end residues are trimmed from each CDR3. The order of the fields is clone size, V gene, CDR3 length, CDR3 protein. The size field is filled for only some rows; it gives once, few, many or a size class.

abundance: once; v_gene: TRBV5-5; len: 13; CDR3aa: ASSLPGTLNTEAF
abundance: -; v_gene: TRBV19; len: 14; CDR3aa: ASRPYFASSNQPQH
abundance: -; v_gene: TRBV19; len: 13; CDR3aa: ASTFPTGVGNTIY
abundance: -; v_gene: TRBV6-5; len: 11; CDR3aa: ASNVQTNTEAF
abundance: -; v_gene: TRBV7-9; len: 13; CDR3aa: ASSLLGSRQETQY
abundance: -; v_gene: TRBV28; len: 12; CDR3aa: ASIPLGRFYGYT
abundance: -; v_gene: TRBV3-1/TRBV3-2; len: 13; CDR3aa: ASSQSQNYNSPLH
abundance: -; v_gene: TRBV6-1; len: 13; CDR3aa: ASSEVGGSSEKLF
abundance: -; v_gene: TRBV4-1; len: 9; CDR3aa: ASSQSNEQF
abundance: -; v_gene: TRBV19; len: 15; CDR3aa: ASTRTGGRSTYNEQF
abundance: once; v_gene: TRBV9; len: 10; CDR3aa: ASSVVENEQF
abundance: once; v_gene: TRBV16; len: 13; CDR3aa: ASSLDSGANQPQH
abundance: -; v_gene: TRBV24-1; len: 14; CDR3aa: ATSDSARVSYNEQF
abundance: -; v_gene: TRBV28; len: 11; CDR3aa: ASNKIRKLEAF
abundance: -; v_gene: TRBV3-1/TRBV3-2; len: 13; CDR3aa: ASRQTGRANEKLF
abundance: -; v_gene: TRBV6-5; len: 10; CDR3aa: ARGPTGDGYT
abundance: -; v_gene: TRBV29-1; len: 12; CDR3aa: SVEISPYGYGYT
abundance: -; v_gene: TRBV6-5; len: 9; CDR3aa: ASFGNTEAF
abundance: -; v_gene: TRBV7-9; len: 12; CDR3aa: ASSFAGTSQPQH
abundance: -; v_gene: TRBV19; len: 12; CDR3aa: ASSRILGGDTQY
abundance: -; v_gene: TRBV5-4; len: 14; CDR3aa: ASSAPGTSIDYEQY
abundance: -; v_gene: TRBV9; len: 12; CDR3aa: ASSVEGLAYEQY
abundance: few; v_gene: TRBV6-1; len: 13; CDR3aa: ASSEKTGGSYEQY
abundance: -; v_gene: TRBV28; len: 11; CDR3aa: ASQLLPSYEQY
abundance: -; v_gene: TRBV7-2; len: 14; CDR3aa: ASSPRTRGPTYEQY